This TCR beta chain is from a study of T cell repertoires in ileal Crohn's disease. The CDR3 has 14 amino acids. With 5 bases removed from V and 0 bases from J, the gap between germline ends came to 9 bases. Germline V CDR1 and CDR2: SGHNT, YENEEA. TCRB immunosequencing input was five hundred nanograms of biopsy DNA per sample. The method was immunoSEQ multiplex PCR; TCRdb's version includes in-frame clones alone and lacks a portion of them. The table records about 16,000 clones, roughly 70% of them present only once. Patients were adults with ileal or ileocolonic Crohn's disease needing resection. The specimen was ileal tissue. This chain uses TRBV11-3 with TRBJ2-3; TRBD2 is a possible D gene (6 bases). This clonotype originated in an adult with Crohn's disease. The CDR3 nucleotides are TGTGCCAGCAGCCTGACTAGTAGCACAGATACGCAGTATTTT. Translated: CASSLTSSTDTQYF. Full variable domain (rest looked up from reference TRBV11-3 and TRBJ2-3): EAGVVQSPRYKIIEKKQPVAFWCNPISGHNTLYWYLQNLGQGPELLIRYENEEAVDDSQLPKDRFSAERLKGVDSTLKIQPAELGDSAVYLCASSLTSSTDTQYFGPGTRLTVL.